These 16 T cell receptor beta chains originate from one sample sequenced in a study of T-cell memory formation after mild COVID-19. TCRdb ran MiXCR on the 5' RACE reads and lists one entry per CDR3 protein. The sample lists roughly 300,000 distinct CDR3 sequences; approximately 7.6% were seen once. The sequenced material came from PBMCs or a T cell subset sorted from them (not recorded which). Receptors originate from a young man who had mild COVID-19 (a few samples of this study predate the infection). Cell type and time point are not known.

V gene TRBV5-1 combines with J gene TRBJ1-2; D ambiguous. Between the trimmed V and J ends, which lost 3 bases and 1 base, there was a span of 13 bases. The CDR3 runs to 15 residues. CDR1 and CDR2 from the germline V gene are SGHRS and YFSETQ. The CDR3 loop is CASSSSGGDNYGYTF. For the CDR3, the DNA is TGCGCCAGCAGCTCGTCGGGCGGGGATAACTATGGCTACACCTTC. The whole variable domain, filled in from reference TRBV5-1 and TRBJ1-2, reads KAGVTQTPRYLIKTRGQQVTLSCSPISGHRSVSWYQQTPGQGLQFLFEYFSETQRNKGNFPGRFSGRQFSNSRSEMNVSTLELGDSALYLCASSSSGGDNYGYTFGSGTRLTVV.

This clonotype showed up just a few times. The rearrangement joins TRBV27 to TRBJ2-5, with 9 positions matching TRBD2. Germline CDR1 and CDR2: MNHEY and SMNVEV (reference sequence). The CDR3 sequence is 14 residues long. Trimming removed 7 bases from V and 7 bases from J; junction bases left unmatched: 10. The CDR3 bases are TGTGCCAGCACCCCAGGGGGTAGCGGGGGGACCCAGTACTTC. This sequence encodes CASTPGGSGGTQYF.

The chain couples TRBV2 to TRBJ1-1; D may be TRBD1 (6 bases). The V gene lost 6 bases and the J gene lost 8 bases, with 16 bases spanning the gap. Germline values: CDR1 SNHLY, CDR2 FYNNEI. This CDR3 spans 13 amino acids. The CDR3 DNA sequence: TGTGCCAGCAGCTCCCCGGGGGGCCGAGAAGCTTTCTTT. The encoded protein is CASSSPGGREAFF.

The chain links TRBV6-5 to TRBJ2-5, with D unresolved. Trimming took 0 bases from V and 5 from J, leaving 7 bases between them. Looked up from germline, CDR1 is MNHEY and CDR2 is SVGAGI. This CDR3 contains 13 residues. The CDR3 here is CASSYSKGETQYF. CDR3 in DNA: TGTGCCAGCAGTTACTCGAAAGGGGAGACCCAGTACTTC.

This clonotype was picked up many times. CDR3 amino acids: CASSQGDHSYEQYV. CDR3 nucleotides: TGTGCCAGCAGTCAAGGGGACCACTCCTACGAGCAGTACGTC. The chain carries TRBV12-3 or TRBV12-4 and TRBJ2-7; either TRBD1 or TRBD2 may fit D (5 bases each). The V gene lost 5 bases and the J gene lost 0 bases, with 11 bases spanning the gap. The CDR3 is 14 residues long.

This clonotype was recorded many times. The gene calls are TRBV7-9 and TRBJ1-1, with 10 nucleotides matching TRBD1. From germline, CDR1 is SEHNR and CDR2 FQNEAQ (reference sequence). The CDR3 has 16 residues. The V gene end was trimmed by 2 bases and the J gene end by 7 bases; junction bases not matched to a gene: 10. CDR3 region: CASSLRGDRGLDEAFF. DNA for the CDR3: TGTGCCAGCAGCTTAAGGGGAGACAGGGGGCTGGATGAAGCTTTCTTT.

This clonotype was counted only a few times. The genes are TRBV7-2 and TRBJ2-5; D is unresolved. Germline values: CDR1 SGHTA, CDR2 FQGNSA. V gave up 2 bases and J gave up 4 bases, with 14 bases separating them. This CDR3 has 15 residues. The CDR3 loop is CASSLMSVRVETQYF. In nucleotides, the CDR3 is TGTGCCAGCAGCTTAATGTCTGTTCGTGTAGAGACCCAGTACTTC.

This chain uses TRBV15 with TRBJ2-3; D ambiguous. V was clipped by 8 bases and J by 0 bases, with 15 bases between them. CDR3 length: 15 residues. Germline-derived CDR1 and CDR2 are LNHNV and YYDKDF (reference sequence). CDR3 sequence (DNA): TGTGCCACCGAAGCCGACTCAACTAGCACAGATACGCAGTATTTT. It encodes CATEADSTSTDTQYF.

The rearrangement links TRBV5-1 to TRBJ1-2, with 8 bases fitting TRBD1. The junction had 10 bases not matched to a gene; V was cut back by 7 bases and J by 8 bases. The CDR3 has 13 amino acids. CDR1 and CDR2 (germline): SGHRS, YFSETQ. The DNA of the CDR3 is TGCGCCAGCCGAGCGACAGGGGTTCAAGGCTACACCTTC. Its protein product is CASRATGVQGYTF.

The rearrangement links TRBV3-1 to TRBJ1-2; unclear D gene. Trimming took off 1 base at V and 4 bases at J, with 7 bases between the two ends. Germline V lookup: CDR1 LGHDT, CDR2 YNNKEL (reference sequence). CDR3 length: 13 amino acids. The CDR3 DNA sequence: TGTGCCAGCAGCCAAGCAACGAGCTATGGCTACACCTTC. This gives the protein CASSQATSYGYTF.

This clonotype appeared many times. The chain has TRBV29-1 and TRBJ2-3; D assignment may be TRBD1 or TRBD2 (5 bases each). The CDR3 covers 15 residues. The germline V gene has CDR1 SQVTM and CDR2 ANQGSEA. The V end was cut by 0 bases, the J end by 4 bases, with 14 bases between. The CDR3 DNA sequence: TGCAGCGTTGAAGATATGGGGACGGACCCAGATACGCAGTATTTT. Its protein product is CSVEDMGTDPDTQYF.

This clonotype was counted between two and nine times. The V call is TRBV5-1, the J call TRBJ1-4; tentative D call: TRBD1 (6 bases). Per the germline V gene, CDR1 is SGHRS and CDR2 is YFSETQ. The CDR3 covers 14 residues. Deletions cut 4 bases from V and 7 bases from J, with 14 bases between. CDR3 residues: CASSTDSSTEKLFF. As DNA, the CDR3 is TGCGCCAGCAGCACGGACAGTTCCACTGAAAAACTGTTTTTT.

This clonotype was seen repeatedly, ten times or more. The J gene is TRBJ2-3, the V gene TRBV7-2; TRBD2 matches 7 bases. The V gene end was trimmed by 5 bases and the J gene end by 0 bases; junction bases not matched to a gene: 5. In germline, CDR1 is SGHTA, CDR2 FQGNSA. The CDR3 sequence is 15 residues long. The CDR3 nucleotides are TGTGCCAGCAGCCGACAAGCGGGGAGCACAGATACGCAGTATTTT. Its protein is CASSRQAGSTDTQYF.

This clonotype has ten or more counts. The J gene is TRBJ2-5, the V gene TRBV7-8; maybe TRBD1 (7 bases). The V gene lost 5 bases and the J gene lost 5 bases, with 15 bases spanning the gap. CDR1 SGHVS and CDR2 FQNEAQ come from the germline V gene. The CDR3 spans 14 residues. CDR3 loop: CASSLRRGQETQYF. The CDR3 DNA is TGTGCCAGCAGCCTTAGGAGGGGGCAGGAGACCCAGTACTTC.

The chain joins TRBV18 to TRBJ1-1; D possibly corresponds to TRBD1 (5 bases). The V and J ends lost 6 bases and 2 bases respectively, with 16 bases between them. This CDR3 contains 15 residues. The germline CDR1 and CDR2 sequences are KGHSH and LQKENI. As DNA, the CDR3 is TGTGCCAGCTCTCCAGACAGACCGGAAAACACTGAAGCTTTCTTT. This codes for CASSPDRPENTEAFF.

V usage is TRBV7-2 and J usage is TRBJ1-2; a possible D gene is TRBD1 (6 bases). Germline V gene sequence: CDR1 SGHTA, CDR2 FQGNSA. The CDR3 consists of 15 residues. Trimming took off 2 bases at V and 4 bases at J, with 14 bases between the two ends. The DNA for the CDR3 is TGTGCCAGCAGCTTACCGGCGGGGGGGCGCTATGGCTACACCTTC. Its protein product is CASSLPAGGRYGYTF.